Listed below are T cell receptor beta chains from one sample, sequenced in a study of blood T cell repertoires in COVID-19. Measured with immunoSEQ multiplex PCR; TCRdb has only the in-frame clones, and not every one. This repertoire shows fewer than 350,000 clones, approximately 83% found once; its top ten account for about 4.2%. Sample: PBMCs or T cells enriched from blood (not recorded which). These receptors all stem from a woman in her thirties or forties with acute COVID-19. Both conserved end residues are part of each CDR3. A D gene is named only where the DNA matches it firmly. Size tells how often a clone was seen (once, few, many) or the class of an expanded clone, and some rows leave it out.

j_call	v_call	clone_size	d_call	cdr3_aa	cdr3_nt
TRBJ2-4	TRBV5-1	once	TRBD1	CASSLAGQGTKNIQYF	TGCGCCAGCAGCTTGGCCGGACAGGGAACCAAAAACATTCAGTACTTC
TRBJ2-7	TRBV5-1	-	-	CASTLTGPEQYF	TGCGCCAGCACACTCACAGGGCCCGAGCAGTACTTC
TRBJ2-7	TRBV7-8	few	TRBD1	CASSLVSGTVSYEQYF	TGTGCCAGCAGCTTGGTTTCCGGGACAGTCTCCTACGAGCAGTACTTC
TRBJ1-1	TRBV5-1	-	-	CASSLGGREVGNTEAFF	TGCGCCAGCAGCTTGGGGGGCAGGGAGGTAGGGAACACTGAAGCTTTCTTT
TRBJ1-5	TRBV7-2	-	-	CASSPPPTGPNQPQHF	TGTGCCAGCAGCCCACCTCCAACAGGACCCAATCAGCCCCAGCATTTT
TRBJ1-2	TRBV19	few	-	CASSIQGSLLTNYGYTF	TGTGCCAGTAGTATCCAGGGGTCCCTTCTTACTAACTATGGCTACACCTTC
TRBJ1-1	TRBV18	once	-	CASSPRAVQRDNEAFF	TGTGCCAGCTCACCACGGGCAGTACAGCGGGACAATGAAGCTTTCTTT
TRBJ2-3	TRBV19	once	-	CASSFGQRGTDTQYF	TGTGCCAGTTCGTTTGGGCAACGGGGGACAGATACGCAGTATTTT
TRBJ1-2	TRBV6-2/TRBV6-3	few	TRBD1	CASSFRTGAFDGYTF	TGTGCCAGCAGTTTTCGGACAGGGGCCTTCGATGGCTACACCTTC
TRBJ2-7	TRBV28	-	TRBD2	CASSLISGRTPYEQYF	TGTGCCAGCAGTTTAATAAGCGGGAGGACTCCCTACGAGCAGTACTTC
TRBJ2-6	TRBV6-5	-	-	CASSLDSDPGANVLTF	TGTGCCAGCAGTTTGGACAGTGACCCTGGGGCCAACGTCCTGACTTTC
TRBJ1-2	TRBV6-5	-	TRBD1	CASSYMGRPGQPHF	TGTGCCAGCAGTTACATGGGACGGCCGGGACAGCCTCACTTC
TRBJ2-7	TRBV4-2	-	TRBD1	CASSQVWVGTAPTYEQYF	TGTGCCAGCAGCCAAGTCTGGGTCGGGACAGCCCCGACCTACGAGCAGTACTTC
TRBJ2-7	TRBV27	-	-	CASSLDLNKQYF	TGTGCCAGCAGTCTAGACCTTAATAAGCAGTACTTC
TRBJ2-7	TRBV10-1	-	-	CASSETRSSSYEQYF	TGCGCCAGCAGTGAGACTAGATCGAGCTCCTACGAGCAGTACTTC
TRBJ2-5	TRBV29-1	-	-	CSVLSRSQETQYF	TGCAGCGTTCTCTCTAGATCCCAAGAGACCCAGTACTTC
TRBJ2-3	TRBV7-2	once	-	CASSLGAHSVVDTQYF	TGTGCCAGCAGCTTAGGAGCGCACTCAGTTGTAGATACGCAGTATTTT
TRBJ2-7	TRBV15	-	TRBD2	CATSRSWTSGSYEQYF	TGTGCCACCAGCAGATCGTGGACTAGCGGGAGTTACGAGCAGTACTTC
TRBJ2-7	TRBV28	-	-	CASMSPGTKDSYEQYF	TGTGCCAGCATGTCTCCCGGGACAAAGGACTCCTACGAGCAGTACTTC
TRBJ2-7	TRBV7-2	-	-	CASSLVSLAAGTVYEQYF	TGTGCCAGCAGCTTAGTAAGTCTGGCGGCGGGCACCGTCTACGAGCAGTACTTC
TRBJ2-7	TRBV5-6	once	-	CASSLGLGARNYEQYF	TGTGCCAGCAGCTTGGGGTTGGGGGCGCGGAACTACGAGCAGTACTTC
TRBJ2-5	TRBV7-2	-	-	CASSSEGGETQYF	TGTGCCAGCAGCTCCGAGGGCGGAGAGACCCAGTACTTC
TRBJ2-7	TRBV6-2/TRBV6-3	once	TRBD2	CASSLPWGLAVSYEQYF	TGTGCCAGCAGTTTACCTTGGGGACTAGCGGTCTCCTACGAGCAGTACTTC
TRBJ1-5	TRBV7-2	-	-	CASSWRTGGNQPQHF	TGTGCCAGCAGCTGGAGGACCGGTGGCAATCAGCCCCAGCATTTT
TRBJ2-3	TRBV5-4	-	TRBD2	CASSLPPGLAGGSTDTQYF	TGTGCCAGCAGCCTTCCCCCGGGACTAGCGGGGGGTAGCACAGATACGCAGTATTTT
TRBJ1-1	TRBV7-3	-	-	CASSLNRENTEAFF	TGTGCCAGCAGCTTAAACAGGGAGAACACTGAAGCTTTCTTT
TRBJ1-1	TRBV3-1/TRBV3-2	few	TRBD1	CASSQGRGTDTEAFF	TGTGCCAGCAGCCAAGGGCGAGGGACAGACACAGAAGCTTTCTTT